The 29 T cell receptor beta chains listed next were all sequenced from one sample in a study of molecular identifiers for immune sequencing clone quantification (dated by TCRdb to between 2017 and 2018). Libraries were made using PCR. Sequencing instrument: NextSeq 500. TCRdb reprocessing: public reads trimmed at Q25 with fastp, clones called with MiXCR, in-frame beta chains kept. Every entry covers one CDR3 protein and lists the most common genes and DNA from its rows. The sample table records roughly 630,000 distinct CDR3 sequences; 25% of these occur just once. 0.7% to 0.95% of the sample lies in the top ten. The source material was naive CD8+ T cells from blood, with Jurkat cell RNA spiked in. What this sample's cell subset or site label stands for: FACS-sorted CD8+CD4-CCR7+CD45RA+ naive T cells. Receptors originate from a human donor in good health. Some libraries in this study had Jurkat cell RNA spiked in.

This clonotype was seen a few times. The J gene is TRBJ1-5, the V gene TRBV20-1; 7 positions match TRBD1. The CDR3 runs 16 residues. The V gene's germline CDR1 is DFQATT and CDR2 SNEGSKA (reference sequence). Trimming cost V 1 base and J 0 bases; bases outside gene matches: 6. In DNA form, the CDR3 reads TGCAGTGCTAGAGGATTACAGGGGAATAGCAATCAGCCCCAGCATTTT. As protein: CSARGLQGNSNQPQHF.

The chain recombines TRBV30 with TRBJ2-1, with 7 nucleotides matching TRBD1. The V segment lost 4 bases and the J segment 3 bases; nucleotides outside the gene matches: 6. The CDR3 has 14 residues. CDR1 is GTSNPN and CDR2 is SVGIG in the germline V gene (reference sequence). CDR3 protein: CAWISGTDYNEQFF. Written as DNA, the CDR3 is TGTGCCTGGATCTCCGGGACAGACTACAATGAGCAGTTCTTC.

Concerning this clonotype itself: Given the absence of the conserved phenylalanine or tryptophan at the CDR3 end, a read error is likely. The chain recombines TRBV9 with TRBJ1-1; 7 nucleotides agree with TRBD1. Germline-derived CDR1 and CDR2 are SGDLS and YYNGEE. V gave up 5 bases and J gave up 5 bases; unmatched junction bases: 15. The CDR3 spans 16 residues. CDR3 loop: CASSPQGKTGATEAFL. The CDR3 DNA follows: TGTGCCAGCAGTCCCCAGGGGAAAACAGGGGCAACTGAAGCTTTCTTA.

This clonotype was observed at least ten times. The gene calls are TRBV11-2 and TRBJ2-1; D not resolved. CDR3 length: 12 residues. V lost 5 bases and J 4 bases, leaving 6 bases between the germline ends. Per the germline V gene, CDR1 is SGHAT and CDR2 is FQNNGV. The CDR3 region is CASSPLYNEQFF. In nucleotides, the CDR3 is TGTGCCAGCAGCCCACTTTACAATGAGCAGTTCTTC.

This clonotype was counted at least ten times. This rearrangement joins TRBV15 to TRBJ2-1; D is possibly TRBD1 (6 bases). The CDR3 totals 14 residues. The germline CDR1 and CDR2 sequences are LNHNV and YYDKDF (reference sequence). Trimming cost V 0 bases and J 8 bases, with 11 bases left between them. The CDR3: CATSRDLRGYEQFF. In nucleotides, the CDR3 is TGTGCCACCAGCAGAGATCTGAGGGGGTATGAGCAGTTCTTC.

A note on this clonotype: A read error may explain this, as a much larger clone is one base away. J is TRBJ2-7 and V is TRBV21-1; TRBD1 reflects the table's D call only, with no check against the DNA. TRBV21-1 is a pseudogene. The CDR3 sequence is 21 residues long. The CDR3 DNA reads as TGTGCCAGCACCAAAGCGCGGAGGACAGCCGATTTAGCGGGGGGCTCCTACGAGCAGTACTTC. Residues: CASTKARRTADLAGGSYEQYF.

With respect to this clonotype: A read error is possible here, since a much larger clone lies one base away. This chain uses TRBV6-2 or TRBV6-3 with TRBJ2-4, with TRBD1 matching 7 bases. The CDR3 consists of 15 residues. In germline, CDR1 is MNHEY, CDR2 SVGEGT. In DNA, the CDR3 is TGTGCCAGCAGCTCCGGGACAGCCATCTGGAACACTCAGTACTTC. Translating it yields CASSSGTAIWNTQYF.

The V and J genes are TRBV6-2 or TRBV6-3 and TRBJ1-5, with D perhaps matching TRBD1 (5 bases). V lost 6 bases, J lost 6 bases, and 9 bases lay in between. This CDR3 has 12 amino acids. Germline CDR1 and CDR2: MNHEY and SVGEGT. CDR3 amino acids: CASREGFQPQHF. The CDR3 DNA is TGTGCCAGCAGAGAGGGGTTTCAGCCCCAGCATTTT.

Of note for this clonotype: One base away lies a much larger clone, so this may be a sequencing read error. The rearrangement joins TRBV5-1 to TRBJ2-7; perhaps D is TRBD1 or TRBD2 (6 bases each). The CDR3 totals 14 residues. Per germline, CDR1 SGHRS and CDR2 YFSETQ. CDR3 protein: CASKEGPGGYGQYF. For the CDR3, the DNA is TGCGCCAGCAAGGAAGGCCCCGGGGGCTACGGGCAGTACTTC.

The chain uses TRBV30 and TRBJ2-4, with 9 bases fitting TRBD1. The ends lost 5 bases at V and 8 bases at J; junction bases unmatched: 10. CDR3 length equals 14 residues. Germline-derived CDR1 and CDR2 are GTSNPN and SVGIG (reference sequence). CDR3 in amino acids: CAWAPGTGFDIQYF. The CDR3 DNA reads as TGTGCCTGGGCCCCCGGGACAGGGTTTGACATTCAGTACTTC.

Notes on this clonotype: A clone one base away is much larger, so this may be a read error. The CDR3 loop is CASSLVTGGLTATQYF. The CDR3 coding sequence is TGTGCCAGCAGCTTGGTGACAGGGGGCCTCACAGCTACGCAGTATTTT. This sequence joins TRBV5-6 and TRBJ2-3; 10 positions match TRBD1. This CDR3 is 16 amino acids long. Germline V gene sequence: CDR1 SGHDT, CDR2 YYEEEE.

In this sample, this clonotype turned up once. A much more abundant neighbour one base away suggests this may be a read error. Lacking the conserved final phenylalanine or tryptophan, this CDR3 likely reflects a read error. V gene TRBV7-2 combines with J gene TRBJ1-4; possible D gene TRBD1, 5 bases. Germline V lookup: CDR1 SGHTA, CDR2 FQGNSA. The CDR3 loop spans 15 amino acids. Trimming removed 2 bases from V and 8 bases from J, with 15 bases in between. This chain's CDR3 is CASSLSRRRGEKLFI. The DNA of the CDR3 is TGTGCCAGCAGCTTATCCCGCAGGCGGGGGGAAAAACTGTTTATT.

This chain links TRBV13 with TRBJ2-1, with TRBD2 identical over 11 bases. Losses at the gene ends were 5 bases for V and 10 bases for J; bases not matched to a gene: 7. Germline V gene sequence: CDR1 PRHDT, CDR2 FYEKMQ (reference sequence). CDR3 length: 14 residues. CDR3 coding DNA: TGTGCCAGCAGCCCGCTAGCGGGAGGCCACGAGCAGTTCTTC. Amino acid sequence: CASSPLAGGHEQFF.

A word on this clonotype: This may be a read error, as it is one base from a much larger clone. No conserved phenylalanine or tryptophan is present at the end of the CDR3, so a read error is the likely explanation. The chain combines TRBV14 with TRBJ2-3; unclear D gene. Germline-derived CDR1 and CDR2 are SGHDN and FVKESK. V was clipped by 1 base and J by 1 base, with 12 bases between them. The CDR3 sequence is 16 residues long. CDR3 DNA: TGTGCCAGCAGCCAAGTGAGCCGGAAGCGCACAGATACGCAGTATTCT. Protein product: CASSQVSRKRTDTQYS.

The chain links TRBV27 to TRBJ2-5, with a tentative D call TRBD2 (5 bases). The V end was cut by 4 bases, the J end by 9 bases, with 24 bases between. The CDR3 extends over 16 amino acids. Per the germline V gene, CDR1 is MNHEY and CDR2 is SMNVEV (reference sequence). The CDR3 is CASSSGWSSYPEPQYF. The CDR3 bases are TGTGCCAGCAGTTCGGGATGGTCTAGCTACCCGGAGCCCCAGTACTTC.

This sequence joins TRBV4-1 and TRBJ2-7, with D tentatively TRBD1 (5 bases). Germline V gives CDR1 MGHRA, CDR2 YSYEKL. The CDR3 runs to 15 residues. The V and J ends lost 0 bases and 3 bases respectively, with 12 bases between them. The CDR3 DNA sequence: TGCGCCAGCAGCCAAGAACCGGCAGGGTTCTACGAGCAGTACTTC. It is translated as CASSQEPAGFYEQYF.

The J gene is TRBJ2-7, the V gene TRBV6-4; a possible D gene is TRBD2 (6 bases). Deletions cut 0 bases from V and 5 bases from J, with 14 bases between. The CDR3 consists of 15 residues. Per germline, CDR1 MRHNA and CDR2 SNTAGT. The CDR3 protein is CASSDSASGTHEQYF. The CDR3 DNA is TGTGCCAGCAGTGACTCAGCTTCAGGGACTCACGAGCAGTACTTC.

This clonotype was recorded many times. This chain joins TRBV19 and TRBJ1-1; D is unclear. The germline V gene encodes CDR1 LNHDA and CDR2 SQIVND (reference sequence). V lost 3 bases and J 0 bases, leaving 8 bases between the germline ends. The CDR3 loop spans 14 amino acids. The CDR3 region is CASSIVGMNTEAFF. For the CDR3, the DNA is TGTGCCAGTAGTATCGTGGGGATGAACACTGAAGCTTTCTTT. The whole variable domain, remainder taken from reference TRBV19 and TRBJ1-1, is DGGITQSPKYLFRKEGQNVTLSCEQNLNHDAMYWYRQDPGQGLRLIYYSQIVNDFQKGDIAEGYSVSREKKESFPLTVTSAQKNPTAFYLCASSIVGMNTEAFFGQGTRLTVV.

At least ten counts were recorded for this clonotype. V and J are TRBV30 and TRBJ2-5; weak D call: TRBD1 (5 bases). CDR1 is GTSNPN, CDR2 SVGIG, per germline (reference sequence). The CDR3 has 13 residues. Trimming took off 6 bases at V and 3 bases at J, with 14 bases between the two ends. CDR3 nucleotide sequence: TGTGCCTGCCATCCATTGACAGAAGAGACCCAGTACTTC. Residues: CACHPLTEETQYF.

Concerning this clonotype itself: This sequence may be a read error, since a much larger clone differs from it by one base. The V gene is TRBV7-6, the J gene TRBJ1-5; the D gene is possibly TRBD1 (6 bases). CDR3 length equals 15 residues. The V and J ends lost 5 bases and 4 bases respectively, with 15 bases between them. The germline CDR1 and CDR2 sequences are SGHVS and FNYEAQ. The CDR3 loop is CASSLYPGENQPQHF. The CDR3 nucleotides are TGTGCCAGCAGCCTTTATCCAGGGGAAAATCAGCCCCAGCATTTT.

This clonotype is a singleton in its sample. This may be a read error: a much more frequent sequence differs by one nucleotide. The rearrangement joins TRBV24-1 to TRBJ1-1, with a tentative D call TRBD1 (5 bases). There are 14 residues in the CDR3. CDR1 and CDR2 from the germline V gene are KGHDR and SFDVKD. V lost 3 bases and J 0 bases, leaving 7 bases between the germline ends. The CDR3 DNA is TGTGCCACCAGTGATCCAGGGATGAACACTGAAGCTTTCTTT. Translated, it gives CATSDPGMNTEAFF.

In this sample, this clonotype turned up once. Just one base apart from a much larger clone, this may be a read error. The CDR3 protein is CAGREGQGGTEAFF. The CDR3 DNA is TGTGCCGGCCGCGAGGGACAAGGAGGGACTGAAGCTTTCTTT. V is TRBV2 and J is TRBJ1-1; D is possibly TRBD1 (6 bases). Between the trimmed V and J ends, which lost 11 bases and 5 bases, there was a span of 21 bases. Germline V gene lookup returns CDR1 SNHLY and CDR2 FYNNEI. The CDR3 consists of 14 residues.

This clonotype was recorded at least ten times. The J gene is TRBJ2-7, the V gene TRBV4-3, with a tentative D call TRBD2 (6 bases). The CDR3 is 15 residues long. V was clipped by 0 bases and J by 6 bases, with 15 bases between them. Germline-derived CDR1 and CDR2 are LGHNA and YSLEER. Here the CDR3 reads CASSQDLYSGREQYF. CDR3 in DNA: TGCGCCAGCAGCCAAGATCTATACAGCGGGCGCGAGCAGTACTTC.

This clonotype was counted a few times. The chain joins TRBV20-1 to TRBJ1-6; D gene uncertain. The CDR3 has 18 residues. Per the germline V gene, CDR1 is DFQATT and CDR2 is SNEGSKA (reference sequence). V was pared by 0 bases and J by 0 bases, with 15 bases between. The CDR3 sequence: CSARDLDHISSYNSPLHF. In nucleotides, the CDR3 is TGCAGTGCTAGAGATCTAGACCATATTAGCTCCTATAATTCACCCCTCCACTTT.

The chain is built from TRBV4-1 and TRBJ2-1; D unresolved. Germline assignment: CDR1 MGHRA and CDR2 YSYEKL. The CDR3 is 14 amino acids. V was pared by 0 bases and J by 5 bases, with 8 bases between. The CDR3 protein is CASSQDLYHNEQFF. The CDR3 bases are TGCGCCAGCAGCCAAGATCTGTATCACAATGAGCAGTTCTTC.

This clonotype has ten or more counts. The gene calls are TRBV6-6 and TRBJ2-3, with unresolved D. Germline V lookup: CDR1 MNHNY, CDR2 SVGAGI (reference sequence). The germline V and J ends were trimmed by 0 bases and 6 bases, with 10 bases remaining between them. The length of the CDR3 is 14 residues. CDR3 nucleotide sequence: TGTGCCAGCAGTTACTCAAGAGGAGACGATACGCAGTATTTT. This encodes CASSYSRGDDTQYF.

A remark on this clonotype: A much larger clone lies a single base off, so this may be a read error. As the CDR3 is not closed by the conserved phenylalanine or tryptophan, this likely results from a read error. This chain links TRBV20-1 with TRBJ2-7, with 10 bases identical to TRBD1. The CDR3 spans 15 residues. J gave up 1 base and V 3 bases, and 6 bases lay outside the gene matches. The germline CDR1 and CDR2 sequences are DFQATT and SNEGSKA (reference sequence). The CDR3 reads CSARTGGILSYEQYL. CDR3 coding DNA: TGCAGTGCTAGGACAGGGGGCATCCTTTCCTACGAGCAGTACCTC.

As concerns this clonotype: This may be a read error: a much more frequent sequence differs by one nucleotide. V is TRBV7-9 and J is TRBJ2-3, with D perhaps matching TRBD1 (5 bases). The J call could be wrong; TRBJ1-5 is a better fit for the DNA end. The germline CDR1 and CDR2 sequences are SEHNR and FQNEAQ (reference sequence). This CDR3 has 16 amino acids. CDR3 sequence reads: CASSPSPGAARDTQHF. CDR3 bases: TGTGCCAGCAGCCCCTCCCCCGGGGCCGCAAGGGATACGCAGCATTTT.

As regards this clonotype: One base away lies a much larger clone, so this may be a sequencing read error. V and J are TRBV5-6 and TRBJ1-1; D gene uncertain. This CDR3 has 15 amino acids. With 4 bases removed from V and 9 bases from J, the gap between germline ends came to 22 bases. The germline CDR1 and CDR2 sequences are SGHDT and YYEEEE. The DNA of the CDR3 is TGTGCCAGCAGCCATGATAATGTGGCAAGGGATAAAGCTTTCTTT. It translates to CASSHDNVARDKAFF.